This TCR beta chain was sequenced during a study of blood T cell repertoires in COVID-19. In the study overall: The study drew acute and convalescent COVID-19 samples from the United States, Italy and Spain. PBMCs, B-cell-depleted T cells, or T cells were the source of the cDNA or gDNA that made up the material.

Patients from Seattle were sampled longitudinally, starting during active infection. Authors' methods: Amplification of reference gene primers provided the estimated nucleated cell counts. Profiling relied on immunoSEQ multiplex PCR, and the TCRdb table lists in-frame clones only, not all of them. The DNA was the basis for D and trimming; V, J and clone size are from that table. The table records approximately 300,000 clones, around nine tenths of them present only once. This CDR3 is built from 11 residues. Germline-derived CDR1 and CDR2 are DFQATT and SNEGSKA (reference sequence). With 5 bases removed from V and 8 bases from J, the gap between germline ends came to 10 bases.

Sequenced material: peripheral blood. The chain uses TRBV20-1 and TRBJ1-3, with D hard to call. This TCR was sampled from a woman aged 30 to 39 with COVID-19, enrolled during active disease. This chain's CDR3 is CSAPSVDTIYF. The CDR3 DNA follows: TGCAGTGCTCCATCGGTCGACACCATATATTTT.